The 17 T cell receptor beta chains given below trace back to one sample, sequenced in a study of graft-versus-host responses after intestinal transplantation. This table comes from immunoSEQ multiplex PCR, and its TCRdb copy is limited to in-frame clones, with some not included. The repertoire holds about 89,000 clones, with approximately 94% as singletons. No antigen is known for these receptors. The sequences come from unstimulated CD8+ T cells sorted from spleen or lymph node cells, collected before intestinal transplant. Receptor source: a human donor who received an intestinal transplant.

V usage is TRBV7-8 and J usage is TRBJ2-5, with 8 positions matching TRBD2. Germline CDR1 SGHVS, CDR2 FQNEAQ. The junction had 8 bases not matched to a gene; V was cut back by 1 base and J by 4 bases. The CDR3 runs 16 residues. The CDR3 DNA sequence: TGTGCCAGCAGCTTAGAGAGGCGGGGGGAGGTAGAGACCCAGTACTTC. Amino acid sequence: CASSLERRGEVETQYF.

The chain recombines TRBV20-1 with TRBJ2-7, with 9 bases fitting TRBD1. This CDR3 spans 11 amino acids. The V gene's germline CDR1 is DFQATT and CDR2 SNEGSKA (reference sequence). V lost 6 bases, J lost 6 bases, and 3 bases stayed unmatched. The CDR3 nucleotides read TGCAGTGCAGGGACAGGGAGCGAGCAGTACTTC. Translation: CSAGTGSEQYF.

The chain employs TRBV13 and TRBJ2-7, with TRBD1 matching over 9 bases. V shed 5 bases, J shed 4 bases, and the junction held 21 bases outside the gene matches. Germline V gene lookup returns CDR1 PRHDT and CDR2 FYEKMQ (reference sequence). This CDR3 spans 19 amino acids. In DNA, the CDR3 is TGTGCCAGCAGCGTCCTCCGGGACAGGGTGATGTCTGTAACTTACGAGCAGTACTTC. It is translated as CASSVLRDRVMSVTYEQYF.

The rearrangement uses TRBV2 and TRBJ1-6, with TRBD1 matching over 10 bases. The germline V gene has CDR1 SNHLY and CDR2 FYNNEI. CDR3 length: 17 residues. The trim removed 2 bases at V and 9 bases at J, leaving 10 bases unmatched. The CDR3 sequence is CASSESGTGALGSPLHF. The CDR3 DNA reads TGTGCCAGCAGTGAAAGTGGGACAGGGGCCCTAGGTTCACCCCTCCACTTT. Full variable domain (rest looked up from reference TRBV2 and TRBJ1-6): EPEVTQTPSHQVTQMGQEVILRCVPISNHLYFYWYRQILGQKVEFLVSFYNNEISEKSEIFDDQFSVERPDGSNFTLKIRSTKLEDSAMYFCASSESGTGALGSPLHFGNGTRLTVT.

As regards this clone: This sample includes further DNA sequences coding for the same CDR3. V is TRBV27 and J is TRBJ1-2; the match to TRBD1 covers 7 bases. The ends lost 5 bases at V and 8 bases at J; junction bases unmatched: 8. The CDR3 has 13 amino acids. Looked up from germline, CDR1 is MNHEY and CDR2 is SMNVEV (reference sequence). CDR3 nucleotides: TGTGCCAGCAGTGTAGGGGGCGCGGAGGGCTACACCTTC. Its translation is CASSVGGAEGYTF.

The chain carries TRBV12-5 and TRBJ2-3; 10 bases match TRBD1. J lost 3 bases, V lost 3 bases, and 6 bases had no gene match. Germline V gives CDR1 LGHNT, CDR2 FRNRAP. This CDR3 contains 16 residues. The CDR3 loop is CASGFNRDRGTDTQYF. Here the CDR3 DNA reads TGTGCTAGTGGTTTTAACCGGGACAGGGGAACAGATACGCAGTATTTT.

The rearrangement links TRBV7-8 to TRBJ1-5; no firm D call. CDR3 length equals 16 residues. The V end was cut by 5 bases, the J end by 1 base, with 15 bases between. The germline gives CDR1 SGHVS, CDR2 FQNEAQ. This CDR3 reads CASSLSTGESNQPQHF. Written as DNA, the CDR3 is TGTGCCAGCAGCCTTTCCACCGGGGAGAGCAATCAGCCCCAGCATTTT. The variable domain in full, completed from reference TRBV7-8 and TRBJ1-5, reads GAGVSQSPRYKVAKRGQDVALRCDPISGHVSLFWYQQALGQGPEFLTYFQNEAQLDKSGLPSDRFFAERPEGSVSTLKIQRTQQEDSAVYLCASSLSTGESNQPQHFGDGTRLSIL.

The rearrangement links TRBV5-1 to TRBJ1-1; 8 nucleotides agree with TRBD1. Trimming at V came to 0 bases and at J to 8 bases, leaving 3 bases not matched to a gene. CDR3 length: 13 amino acids. The germline gives CDR1 SGHRS, CDR2 YFSETQ. DNA of the CDR3: TGCGCCAGCAGCTTGGCAGGGGGCGCCGAAGCTTTCTTT. Translated: CASSLAGGAEAFF.

In regard to this clone: The same CDR3 can be traced to other DNA sequences in this sample. The V gene is TRBV9, the J gene TRBJ2-1, with 7 bases that match TRBD2. With 2 bases clipped from V and 10 bases from J, the junction kept 6 bases outside the gene matches. CDR1 and CDR2 (germline): SGDLS, YYNGEE. CDR3 length: 13 amino acids. The DNA of the CDR3 is TGTGCCAGCAGCGTGGGGGGGAGGGACGAGCAGTTCTTC. This sequence encodes CASSVGGRDEQFF.

This sequence joins TRBV27 and TRBJ1-2, with 7 bases fitting TRBD1. Germline V gives CDR1 MNHEY, CDR2 SMNVEV (reference sequence). Trimming took 1 base from V and 6 from J; bases not matched to a gene: 8. The CDR3 covers 15 residues. The CDR3 loop is CASSLFGSGTDGYTF. The CDR3 DNA sequence: TGTGCCAGCAGTTTATTTGGCTCGGGGACAGATGGCTACACCTTC.

This clone was detected only once. The chain uses TRBV7-9 and TRBJ2-1; 16 bases fit TRBD2. This CDR3 spans 17 amino acids. The germline CDR1 and CDR2 sequences are SEHNR and FQNEAQ (reference sequence). J was trimmed by 9 bases and V by 0 bases; bases with no gene match: 5. The CDR3 nucleotides are TGTGCCAGCAGCTTAGCCCCGGGACTAGCGGGGGGGACTGAGCAGTTCTTC. Its protein is CASSLAPGLAGGTEQFF.

The J gene is TRBJ2-1, the V gene TRBV4-3, with 9 bases fitting TRBD2. Trimming cost V 1 base and J 6 bases; bases outside gene matches: 7. Germline-derived CDR1 and CDR2 are LGHNA and YSLEER. The CDR3 length is 16 residues. This chain's CDR3 is CASSQVGSRGGNEQFF. As DNA, the CDR3 is TGCGCCAGCAGCCAAGTGGGCTCGCGGGGGGGCAATGAGCAGTTCTTC.

CDR3 nucleotides: TGCGCCAGCAGTCAAAGGGGAAAATTAGGGGGCAGGTTCTATGGCTACACCTTC. It codes for CASSQRGKLGGRFYGYTF. The rearrangement joins TRBV23-1 to TRBJ1-2; TRBD1 matches at 7 bases. TRBV23-1 is labeled an ORF, and its function is uncertain. The CDR3 loop spans 18 amino acids. Losses at the gene ends were 2 bases for V and 4 bases for J; bases not matched to a gene: 16.

This clone was detected only once. This chain uses TRBV29-1 with TRBJ2-1, with TRBD2 matching 10 bases. The CDR3 is made up of 14 amino acids. The germline V gene encodes CDR1 SQVTM and CDR2 ANQGSEA. V trimming: 3 bases; J trimming: 6 bases; junction bases outside the gene matches: 5. The DNA of the CDR3 is TGCAGCGTTGACCCTGGGACTAGCGCCAATGAGCAGTTCTTC. This sequence encodes CSVDPGTSANEQFF.

The chain links TRBV4-1 to TRBJ1-6; D unclear. The ends were cut back, 1 base at V and 7 bases at J, with 8 bases in the middle. Germline V lookup: CDR1 MGHRA, CDR2 YSYEKL. This CDR3 region has 14 residues. The CDR3 here is CASSQVLQNSPLHF. Written as DNA, the CDR3 is TGCGCCAGCAGCCAAGTATTGCAGAATTCACCCCTCCACTTT.

CDR3 residues: CASSQDVSREVPYEQYF. DNA of the CDR3: TGCGCCAGCAGCCAAGATGTGAGCAGGGAAGTCCCCTACGAGCAGTACTTC. The J gene is TRBJ2-7, the V gene TRBV4-3; perhaps TRBD1 as D (5 bases). This CDR3 has 17 residues. CDR1 and CDR2 (germline): LGHNA, YSLEER. V was trimmed by 0 bases and J by 2 bases, leaving 17 bases between them.

CDR3 loop: CASSHPSGGDYGYTF. The CDR3 DNA follows: TGCGCCAGCAGCCACCCCTCAGGGGGCGACTATGGCTACACCTTC. This chain joins TRBV4-1 and TRBJ1-2; 8 bases are a match to TRBD1. The CDR3 is 15 residues long. The germline CDR1 and CDR2 sequences are MGHRA and YSYEKL. Trimming removed 3 bases from V and 3 bases from J; junction bases left unmatched: 6.